Sequencing of this T cell receptor (beta chain) was carried out in a study of tumor-infiltrating lymphocytes in primary liver carcinoma. CDR3 length: 15 amino acids. The germline gives CDR1 SGHAT, CDR2 FQNNGV. RNA was extracted from whole blood without cell sorting, alongside germline DNA. Details on this clonotype: The junction departs from the called germline gene at one end, perhaps through a read error.

The template, roughly 550 ng total RNA, yielded TCR beta cDNA made with a constant-region primer. Libraries for TCR beta were built through three nested multiplex PCR rounds, which together made up a slightly modified ARM-PCR procedure. Researchers ran the first two PCR rounds for roughly 10 cycles each with TRBV1-TRBV30 forward primers and a C-beta reverse primer. TCRdb reprocessed the multiplex PCR reads via MiXCR and lists one record per CDR3 protein. Of around 210,000 distinct CDR3 sequences in the sample, about 65% were seen once. Sequenced sample: peripheral blood. This sequence originates from a woman aged 60-70 years with primary liver carcinoma and hepatitis B virus infection. The chain is built from TRBV11-2 and TRBJ2-1, with 7 bases identical to TRBD2. CDR3 nucleotides: TGTGCCAGCAGCTTAGGGGGCGGGAGCTCCTACGAGCAGCTCTTC. It codes for CASSLGGGSSYEQLF.